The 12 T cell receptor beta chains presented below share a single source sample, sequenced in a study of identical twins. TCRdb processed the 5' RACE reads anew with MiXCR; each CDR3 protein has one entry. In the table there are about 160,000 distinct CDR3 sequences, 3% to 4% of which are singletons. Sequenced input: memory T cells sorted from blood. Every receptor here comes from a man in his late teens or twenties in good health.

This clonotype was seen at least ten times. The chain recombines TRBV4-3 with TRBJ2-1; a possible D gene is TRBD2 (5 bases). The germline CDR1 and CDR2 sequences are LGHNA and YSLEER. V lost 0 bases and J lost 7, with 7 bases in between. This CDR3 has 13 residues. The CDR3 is CASSQDGSNEQFF. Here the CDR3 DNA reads TGCGCCAGCAGCCAAGATGGGAGTAATGAGCAGTTCTTC.

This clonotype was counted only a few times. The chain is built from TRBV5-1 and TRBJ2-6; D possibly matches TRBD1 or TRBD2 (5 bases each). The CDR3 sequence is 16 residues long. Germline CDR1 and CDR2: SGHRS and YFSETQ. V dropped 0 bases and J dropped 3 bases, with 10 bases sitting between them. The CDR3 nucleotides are TGCGCCAGCAGCTTGGTCGGGGCAAATGGGGCCAACGTCCTGACTTTC. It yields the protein CASSLVGANGANVLTF. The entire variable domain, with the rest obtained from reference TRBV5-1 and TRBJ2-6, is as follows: KAGVTQTPRYLIKTRGQQVTLSCSPISGHRSVSWYQQTPGQGLQFLFEYFSETQRNKGNFPGRFSGRQFSNSRSEMNVSTLELGDSALYLCASSLVGANGANVLTFGAGSRLTVL.

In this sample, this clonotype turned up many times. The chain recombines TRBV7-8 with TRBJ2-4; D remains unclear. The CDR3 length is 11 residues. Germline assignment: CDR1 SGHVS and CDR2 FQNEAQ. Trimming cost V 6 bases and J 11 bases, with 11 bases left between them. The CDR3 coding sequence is TGTGCCAGCAGTGACCGGGTGCTTCAGTACTTC. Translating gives CASSDRVLQYF. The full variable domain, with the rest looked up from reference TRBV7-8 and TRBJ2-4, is GAGVSQSPRYKVAKRGQDVALRCDPISGHVSLFWYQQALGQGPEFLTYFQNEAQLDKSGLPSDRFFAERPEGSVSTLKIQRTQQEDSAVYLCASSDRVLQYFGAGTRLSVL.

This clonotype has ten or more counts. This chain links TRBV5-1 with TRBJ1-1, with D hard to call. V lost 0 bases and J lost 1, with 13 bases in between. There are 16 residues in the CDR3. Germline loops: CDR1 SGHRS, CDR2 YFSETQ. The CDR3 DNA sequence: TGCGCCAGCAGCTTGGATTGGACCCTAGGGAACACTGAAGCTTTCTTT. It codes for CASSLDWTLGNTEAFF.

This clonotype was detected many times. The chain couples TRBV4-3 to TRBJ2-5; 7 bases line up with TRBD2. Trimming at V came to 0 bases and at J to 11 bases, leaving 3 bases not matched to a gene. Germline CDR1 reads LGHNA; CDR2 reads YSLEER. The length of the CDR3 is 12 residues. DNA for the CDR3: TGCGCCAGCAGCCAAGACGGACTAGTTCAGTACTTC. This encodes CASSQDGLVQYF.

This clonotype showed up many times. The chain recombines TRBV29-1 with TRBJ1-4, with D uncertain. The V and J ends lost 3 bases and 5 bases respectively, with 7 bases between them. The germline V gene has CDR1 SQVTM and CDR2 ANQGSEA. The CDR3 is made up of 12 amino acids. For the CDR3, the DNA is TGCAGCGTTGACAGTGAAAATGAAAAACTGTTTTTT. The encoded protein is CSVDSENEKLFF.

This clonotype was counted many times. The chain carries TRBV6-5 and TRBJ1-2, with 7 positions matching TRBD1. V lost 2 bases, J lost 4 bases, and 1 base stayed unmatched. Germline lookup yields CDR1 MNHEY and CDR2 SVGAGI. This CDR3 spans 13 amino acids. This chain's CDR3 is CASSYGTVYGYTF. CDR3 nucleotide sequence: TGTGCCAGCAGTTACGGGACAGTCTATGGCTACACCTTC.

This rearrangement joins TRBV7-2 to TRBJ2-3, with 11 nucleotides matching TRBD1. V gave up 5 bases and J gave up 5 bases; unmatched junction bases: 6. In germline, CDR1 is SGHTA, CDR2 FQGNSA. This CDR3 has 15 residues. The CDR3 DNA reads TGTGCCAGCAGCAGGGGACAGGGGGGACAAGATACGCAGTATTTT. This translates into CASSRGQGGQDTQYF.

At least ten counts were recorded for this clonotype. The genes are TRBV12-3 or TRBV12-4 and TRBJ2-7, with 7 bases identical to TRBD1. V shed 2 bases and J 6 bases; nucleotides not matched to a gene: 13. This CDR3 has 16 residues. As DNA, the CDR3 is TGTGCCAGCAGTTTATTAGGGGGCGGTAGCGTCGGCGAGCAGTACTTC. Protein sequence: CASSLLGGGSVGEQYF.

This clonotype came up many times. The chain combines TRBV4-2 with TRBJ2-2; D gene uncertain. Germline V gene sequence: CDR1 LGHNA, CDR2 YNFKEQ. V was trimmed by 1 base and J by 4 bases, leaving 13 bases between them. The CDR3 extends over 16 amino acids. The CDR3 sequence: CASSQAVGVVTGELFF. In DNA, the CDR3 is TGTGCCAGCAGCCAAGCTGTTGGAGTGGTCACCGGGGAGCTGTTTTTT.

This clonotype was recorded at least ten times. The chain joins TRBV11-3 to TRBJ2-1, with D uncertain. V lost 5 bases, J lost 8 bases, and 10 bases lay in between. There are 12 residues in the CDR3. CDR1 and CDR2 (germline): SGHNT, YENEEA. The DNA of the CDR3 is TGTGCCAGCAGCCAACCTCCGGATGAGCAGTTCTTC. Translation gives CASSQPPDEQFF.

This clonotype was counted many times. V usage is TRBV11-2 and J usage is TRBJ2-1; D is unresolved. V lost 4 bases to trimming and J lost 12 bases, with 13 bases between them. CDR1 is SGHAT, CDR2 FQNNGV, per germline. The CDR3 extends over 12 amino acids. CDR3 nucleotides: TGTGCCAGCAGCTCCCACGACCTTCGGCAGTTCTTC. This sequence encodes CASSSHDLRQFF. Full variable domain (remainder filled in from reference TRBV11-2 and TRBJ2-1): EAGVAQSPRYKIIEKRQSVAFWCNPISGHATLYWYQQILGQGPKLLIQFQNNGVVDDSQLPKDRFSAERLKGVDSTLKIQPAKLEDSAVYLCASSSHDLRQFFGPGTRLTVL.